This T cell receptor beta chain was obtained from a study of blood T cells in healthy people across ages. This clonotype was seen a handful of times. Primers used in a second PCR of about 6 to 11 cycles were a sample-barcoded 5' primer and a J-beta primer mix. TCRdb reanalysed the 5' RACE reads using MiXCR and keeps one entry per CDR3 protein. Among about 1,600,000 distinct CDR3 sequences listed, about 40% were seen once. The TCR was taken from a woman between 18 and 29 years old in good health. The specimen sequenced was blood.

In DNA, the CDR3 is TGTGCCAGCAGTGAATGGGGGACAGGGATTGAAGGCTACACCTTC. Amino acids: CASSEWGTGIEGYTF. This sequence joins TRBV2 and TRBJ1-2; TRBD1 aligns across 9 bases. The CDR3 is made up of 15 amino acids. The trim removed 2 bases at V and 8 bases at J, leaving 9 bases unmatched. CDR1 and CDR2 (germline): SNHLY, FYNNEI.